This is a list of T cell receptor beta chains from one sample in a study of read filtering for tumor transcriptome and immune sequencing. One entry per CDR3 protein results from TCRdb running MiXCR on the reads. The sample holds roughly 27,000 distinct CDR3 sequences; over 13% are singletons and the top ten take 44%. The sequenced material came from a population of CD138-negative cells sorted from bone marrow. These TCRs come from a donor at least 40 years old with multiple myeloma. CDR3s include the opening cysteine and the closing phenylalanine or tryptophan. Fields, in order: J gene, D gene, clone size, CDR3 length, V gene, CDR3 DNA, CDR3 protein. D genes are given only for firm matches. The listing skips clone size in some rows; elsewhere it reads once, few, many or a size class.

TRBJ2-5 | TRBD2 | many | 14 | TRBV28 | TGTGCCAGCAGTCTAGCGGCCCCCCAAGAGACCCAGTACTTC | CASSLAAPQETQYF
TRBJ2-1 | . | . | 11 | TRBV7-6 | TGTGCCAGCAGCTCAGGGAATGAGCAGTTCTTC | CASSSGNEQFF
TRBJ2-4 | . | . | 14 | TRBV3-1 | TGTGCCAGCAGCCAACCGATAGCCAAAAACATTCAGTACTTC | CASSQPIAKNIQYF
TRBJ2-1 | . | many | 14 | TRBV18 | TGTGCCAGCTCACCAGGATCAGGGAACAATGAGCAGTTCTTC | CASSPGSGNNEQFF
TRBJ2-1 | . | few | 15 | TRBV20-1 | TGCAGTGCTAGACCAGGGGGAGGGAGGTACAATGAGCAGTTCTTC | CSARPGGGRYNEQFF
TRBJ2-3 | TRBD2 | many | 15 | TRBV7-6 | TGTGCCAGCAGCTCGGTAGCGGGAGAGAAAGATACGCAGTATTTT | CASSSVAGEKDTQYF
TRBJ2-5 | . | many | 14 | TRBV7-8 | TGTGCCAGCAGCTTAGGTGGGGGGCTAGAGACCCAGTACTTC | CASSLGGGLETQYF
TRBJ2-7 | TRBD2 | many | 14 | TRBV12-3/TRBV12-4 | TGTGCCAGCAGTTTGGCTAGCGGTACCTACGAGCAGTACTTC | CASSLASGTYEQYF
TRBJ2-1 | . | many | 11 | TRBV6-2/TRBV6-3 | TGTGCCAGCAGTCAACTAAATGAGCAGTTCTTC | CASSQLNEQFF
TRBJ2-1 | TRBD2 | many | 17 | TRBV9 | TGTGCCAGCAGCGTAGGGACTAGCGGCCCCTCCTACAATGAGCAGTTCTTC | CASSVGTSGPSYNEQFF
TRBJ2-7 | . | many | 14 | TRBV6-6 | TGTGCCAGCACGAAAGAGGACCGTTCCTACGAGCAGTACTTC | CASTKEDRSYEQYF
TRBJ2-7 | . | many | 15 | TRBV27 | TGTGCCAGCAGCAAAGACGGACTGCCGTTACTCGAGCAGTACTTC | CASSKDGLPLLEQYF
TRBJ2-2 | TRBD1 | many | 13 | TRBV29-1 | TGCAGCGTTGAACCTGGACAGGGGCGGGAGCTGTTTTTT | CSVEPGQGRELFF
TRBJ2-3 | . | . | 14 | TRBV19 | TGTGCCAGTAAAAGGGGCCTTACCACAGATACGCAGTATTTT | CASKRGLTTDTQYF
TRBJ1-1 | TRBD1 | many | 14 | TRBV5-1 | TGCGCCAGCAGGTTGGACAGGGCGAACACTGAAGCTTTCTTT | CASRLDRANTEAFF
TRBJ2-1 | . | . | 13 | TRBV9 | TGTGCCAGCAGCGTAAGGACGAGCGGTTTGCAGTTCTTC | CASSVRTSGLQFF
TRBJ2-7 | . | many | 11 | TRBV5-1 | TGCGCCAGCAAATTATGGTACGAGCAGTACTTC | CASKLWYEQYF
TRBJ2-3 | . | many | 12 | TRBV29-1 | TGCAGCGTTGAAGAGGCCCCGGGGAGGCAGTATTTT | CSVEEAPGRQYF
TRBJ1-2 | . | . | 14 | TRBV7-8 | TGTGCCAGCAGCCAACAAGGGCGGTACTATGGCTACACCTTC | CASSQQGRYYGYTF
TRBJ2-1 | TRBD1 | many | 16 | TRBV18 | TGTGCCAGCTCAATCAGGATCCAGGGGGTCTACAATGAGCAGTTCTTC | CASSIRIQGVYNEQFF
TRBJ2-5 | . | many | 13 | TRBV7-9 | TGTGCCGGGCGAAGGCAGGGCGGAGAGACCCAGTACTTC | CAGRRQGGETQYF
TRBJ1-1 | TRBD1 | many | 14 | TRBV7-9 | TGTGCCAGCAGCTTAGCAGGACAGGGCGTTGAAGCTTTCTTT | CASSLAGQGVEAFF
TRBJ2-1 | TRBD2 | many | 16 | TRBV20-1 | TGCAGTGCCCCTAAGTTGGCGGGAGAGCTCTACAATGAGCAGTTCTTC | CSAPKLAGELYNEQFF